This T cell receptor beta chain was captured in a study of blood T cell repertoires in COVID-19 (dated by TCRdb to 2018 to 2021). As for the study more broadly: Samples covering the acute and convalescent phases of COVID-19 were provided by collaborators in the United States, Italy and Spain. The prospective study material was composed of cDNA or gDNA derived from T cells, B-cell-depleted T cells, or PBMCs. The dataset comprised deeply sampled blood TCRbeta repertoires from subjects exposed to, actively infected with, or recovered from COVID-19. The repertoires were released in a freely available public database meant as a resource for research on the immune response to SARS-CoV-2. Samples came from the ongoing ImmuneRACE study (first 160 participants) plus 1,254 subjects from 6 global collaborators. Sample metadata almost always included a de-identified subject ID, COVID-19 status, age in years and sex. Where available, HLA class I and class II types were taken from metadata supplied by the sample provider and were not determined by assay-based typing.

Broader findings and caveats from the paper: The quantity of clinical and demographic metadata differed by source and by participant and was supplied without curation.

One collaborating source in Seattle enrolled patients during active infection and followed them longitudinally through the course of disease. Whole blood was collected in K2EDTA tubes by collaborating institutions according to the institutions' own protocols. Collaborator samples were shipped for TCRbeta analysis as frozen whole blood, isolated PBMCs, or DNA extracted from either sample type. There are 13 amino acids in the CDR3, from cysteine to phenylalanine inclusive. Solely the CDR3 DNA is kept, with 39 bases framed from the first base. V is clipped by 5 bases and J by 4 bases, and the sequence between their germline boundaries is 11 bases long. The germline V gene encodes CDR1 KGHSH and CDR2 LQKENI. On this clone: There is no known antigen for this receptor. No qualities accompany the bases; no much larger clone lies one base away.

TCRbeta CDR3 regions were amplified from genomic DNA using the immunoSEQ Assay, a bias-controlled multiplex PCR. In the source study's methods: Within the assay, amplification of reference gene primers was used to estimate how many nucleated cells each sample contained. To quantify the absolute abundance of each unique TCRbeta CDR3 rearrangement, sequence reads were collapsed and filtered. Productive Simpson clonality was computed per sample as the square root of Simpson's diversity index over productive rearrangements. TCRdb limited this immuneACCESS table to in-frame rearrangements with V and J called. A share of clones is missing; checked studies link under half to unresolved V genes, and the rest is unexplained. V, J and clone size derive from that table, while D and trimming were established from the DNA sequence. Counted in this sample were about 350,000 clones; roughly nine tenths of them appeared once. The ten most abundant clones make up 3% to 4% of the sample.

The receptor chain draws on TRBV18 and TRBJ2-5, with the identity of the D gene unclear. The sequencing sample was made of peripheral blood. This receptor was taken from a woman aged 60-75 years with COVID-19, enrolled during active disease. The DNA sequence is given as TGTGCCAGCTCAACCGCGACTGTAGAGACCCAGTACTTC. Protein translation: CASSTATVETQYF.